These 29 T cell receptor beta chains originate from one sample sequenced in a study of shared clonotypes between healthy human individuals. Profiling relied on immunoSEQ multiplex PCR, and the TCRdb table lists in-frame clones only, not all of them. Seen here are under 1,100,000 clones, under 80% observed once, and the top ten hold about 1.5%. Input material: memory CD4+ T cells sorted from blood. Documented subset: CD45RA-negative fraction. The receptors come from a young man in good health.

The chain couples TRBV4-1 to TRBJ2-1; 9 nucleotides match TRBD1. Germline CDR1 reads MGHRA; CDR2 reads YSYEKL. CDR3 length: 16 residues. The ends lost 3 bases at V and 4 bases at J; junction bases unmatched: 7. In DNA, the CDR3 is TGCGCCAGCAGCCAGTCGCCGGGACAGGGTTACAATGAGCAGTTCTTC. It yields the protein CASSQSPGQGYNEQFF.

This clone was seen once. The V and J genes are TRBV9 and TRBJ2-7; no firm D call. The CDR3 runs 15 residues. Trimming shortened V by 0 bases and J by 3 bases, and 13 bases separated the two germline ends. Germline loops: CDR1 SGDLS, CDR2 YYNGEE. CDR3 nucleotides: TGTGCCAGCAGCGTAGGGGCCGAGCCCTTCTACGAGCAGTACTTC. The encoded protein is CASSVGAEPFYEQYF.

The genes are TRBV7-2 and TRBJ2-7; 9 bases match TRBD2. CDR1 and CDR2 from the germline V gene are SGHTA and FQGNSA. CDR3 size: 15 residues. Germline trimming cut 4 bases from V and 8 bases from J; bases unmatched to any gene: 12. The CDR3, as DNA: TGTGCCAGCAGCTCGATAGCGGGAGACCCTGGTAAGCAGTACTTC. Residues: CASSSIAGDPGKQYF.

The chain employs TRBV6-6 and TRBJ1-6; 8 positions agree with TRBD1. Germline V CDR1 and CDR2: MNHNY, SVGAGI (reference sequence). This CDR3 has 15 residues. V trimming: 11 bases; J trimming: 6 bases; junction bases outside the gene matches: 12. CDR3 residues: CAGRSQGAGNSPLHF. CDR3 sequence (DNA): TGTGCCGGCCGTTCCCAGGGGGCTGGTAATTCACCCCTCCACTTT.

The J gene is TRBJ2-1, the V gene TRBV29-1; D might be TRBD1 (7 bases). The ends were cut back, 4 bases at V and 10 bases at J, with 14 bases in the middle. CDR1 is SQVTM and CDR2 is ANQGSEA in the germline V gene. This CDR3 region has 12 residues. CDR3 in DNA: TGCAGCGTTGGACAGGGAGGCGGGGAGCAGTTCTTC. Translated: CSVGQGGGEQFF.

The chain carries TRBV30 and TRBJ2-2; TRBD2 agrees at 14 bases. V dropped 3 bases and J dropped 5; count of bases not matched to a gene: 5. The CDR3 sequence is 16 residues long. The germline gives CDR1 GTSNPN, CDR2 SVGIG (reference sequence). The CDR3 loop is CAWRTSGRALTGELFF. The CDR3 bases are TGTGCCTGGAGGACTAGCGGGAGGGCCTTAACCGGGGAGCTGTTTTTT.

The chain carries TRBV30 and TRBJ1-1; a weak D match, TRBD1 (6 bases). V was shortened by 2 bases and J by 4 bases, with 11 bases between the two germline ends. Germline V gene data show CDR1 as GTSNPN and CDR2 as SVGIG (reference sequence). The CDR3 totals 13 residues. The CDR3 nucleotides are TGTGCCTGGAGTCATCAGGGGACCACTGAAGCTTTCTTT. It specifies CAWSHQGTTEAFF.

The gene calls are TRBV2 and TRBJ1-4; 9 nucleotides line up with TRBD1. Germline V gene data show CDR1 as SNHLY and CDR2 as FYNNEI. The CDR3 is made up of 15 amino acids. After removal of 7 bases from V and 12 bases from J, the junction contained 15 bases not matched to a gene. CDR3 amino acids: CASKTGTGRGYELFF. In DNA form, the CDR3 reads TGTGCCAGCAAAACCGGGACAGGGAGGGGATACGAACTGTTTTTT.

The chain uses TRBV2 and TRBJ1-2; D is perhaps TRBD1 (6 bases). Germline CDR1 is SNHLY and CDR2 is FYNNEI. The germline V and J ends were trimmed by 7 bases and 3 bases, with 12 bases remaining between them. This CDR3 is 13 amino acids long. The CDR3: CASNGQSDYGYTF. The CDR3 nucleotides are TGTGCCAGCAATGGACAGTCGGACTATGGCTACACCTTC.

Only one count was recorded for this clone. The chain employs TRBV5-4 and TRBJ2-3, with D tentatively TRBD1 (6 bases). The length of the CDR3 is 15 residues. V lost 0 bases to trimming and J lost 3 bases, with 11 bases between them. Germline CDR1 SGHNT, CDR2 YYREEE (reference sequence). The CDR3 spells CASSLGQAFTDTQYF. Written as DNA, the CDR3 is TGTGCCAGCAGCTTGGGACAGGCGTTTACAGATACGCAGTATTTT.

The chain uses TRBV10-1 and TRBJ2-6, with unresolved D. The CDR3 has 18 residues. Germline values: CDR1 WNHNN, CDR2 SYGVQD (reference sequence). With 5 bases removed from V and 5 bases from J, the gap between germline ends came to 22 bases. The CDR3 sequence: CASSFFLIAQSRANVLTF. The CDR3 DNA reads TGCGCCAGCAGTTTTTTTTTAATCGCACAAAGTCGGGCCAACGTCCTGACTTTC.

The chain joins TRBV5-1 to TRBJ2-7, with 8 bases matching TRBD1. The V and J ends lost 5 bases and 3 bases, in that order; junction bases with no gene match: 1. The germline V gene encodes CDR1 SGHRS and CDR2 YFSETQ. This CDR3 has 12 amino acids. The CDR3 nucleotides are TGCGCCAGCAGGGGACAGGACTACGAGCAGTACTTC. This translates into CASRGQDYEQYF.

This chain uses TRBV28 with TRBJ1-6; 8 bases agree with TRBD1. This CDR3 region has 14 residues. V lost 5 bases to trimming and J lost 7 bases; unmatched junction nucleotides: 4. Germline CDR1 and CDR2: MDHEN and SYDVKM. CDR3 amino acids: CASSGTGQNSPLHF. CDR3 nucleotides: TGTGCCAGCAGTGGGACAGGCCAGAATTCACCCCTCCACTTT.

The gene calls are TRBV5-1 and TRBJ2-3; D is possibly TRBD2 (6 bases). The CDR3 has 15 amino acids. In germline, CDR1 is SGHRS, CDR2 YFSETQ. The V and J ends lost 4 bases and 3 bases respectively, with 15 bases between them. CDR3 residues: CASSAGYGGTDTQYF. CDR3 in DNA: TGCGCCAGCAGCGCAGGATACGGGGGAACAGATACGCAGTATTTT.

The chain has TRBV2 and TRBJ2-2; D is possibly TRBD1 (6 bases). The V gene lost 4 bases and the J gene lost 4 bases, with 7 bases spanning the gap. Germline V gives CDR1 SNHLY, CDR2 FYNNEI. The CDR3 sequence is 13 residues long. The CDR3 spells CASSGQATGELFF. DNA of the CDR3: TGTGCCAGCAGTGGACAGGCCACCGGGGAGCTGTTTTTT.

The genes are TRBV6-6 and TRBJ2-7; 9 bases are a match to TRBD1. Losses at the gene ends were 3 bases for V and 6 bases for J; bases not matched to a gene: 9. The CDR3 runs to 15 residues. Per the germline V gene, CDR1 is MNHNY and CDR2 is SVGAGI (reference sequence). The DNA for the CDR3 is TGTGCCAGCAGTTATAAGAGACAGGGGGATTCCGAGCAGTACTTC. It translates to CASSYKRQGDSEQYF.

V gene TRBV10-3 combines with J gene TRBJ2-5; TRBD2 is a possible D gene (5 bases). The CDR3 runs to 12 residues. The germline V and J ends were trimmed by 7 bases and 3 bases, with 9 bases remaining between them. Germline lookup yields CDR1 ENHRY and CDR2 SYGVKD. The CDR3 DNA reads as TGTGCCATCAACGGGGTGGAAGAGACCCAGTACTTC. Translated, it gives CAINGVEETQYF.

The chain combines TRBV30 with TRBJ2-5; D unresolved. The V gene lost 2 bases and the J gene lost 7 bases, with 11 bases spanning the gap. Germline V lookup: CDR1 GTSNPN, CDR2 SVGIG (reference sequence). The CDR3 has 12 residues. CDR3 in DNA: TGTGCCTGGAGTAAGGACGCAGGGACCCAGTACTTC. Its protein product is CAWSKDAGTQYF. The variable domain in full, completed from reference TRBV30 and TRBJ2-5, reads SQTIHQWPATLVQPVGSPLSLECTVEGTSNPNLYWYRQAAGRGLQLLFYSVGIGQISSEVPQNLSASRPQDRQFILSSKKLLLSDSGFYLCAWSKDAGTQYFGPGTRLLVL.

This sequence joins TRBV6-5 and TRBJ1-4; D is unresolved. The CDR3 is 15 amino acids. Germline loops: CDR1 MNHEY, CDR2 SVGAGI. The V end lost 5 bases, the J end lost 6 bases, and 16 bases lay between the germline ends. CDR3 sequence (DNA): TGTGCCAGCAGTCCCGCGGGAGGGTGGGATGAAAAACTGTTTTTT. This encodes CASSPAGGWDEKLFF.

This clone has just one count. This chain connects TRBV7-2 to TRBJ1-4; D is unclear. Trimming left V 0 bases short and J 5 bases short, with 7 bases between. The CDR3 covers 14 residues. Germline values: CDR1 SGHTA, CDR2 FQGNSA. CDR3 in DNA: TGTGCCAGCAGCTTAGCCGGGCCCAATGAAAAACTGTTTTTT. Amino acids: CASSLAGPNEKLFF.

V is TRBV21-1 and J is TRBJ2-4; the table's D call of TRBD2 was not tested on the DNA. TRBV21-1 is reported as a pseudogene. This CDR3 contains 19 residues. This CDR3 reads CASSRYRVSVKPHKNIQYF. The CDR3 nucleotides are TGTGCCAGCAGCAGATACCGGGTCTCAGTAAAGCCCCACAAAAACATTCAGTACTTC.

V usage is TRBV2 and J usage is TRBJ2-1; D ambiguous. Germline V lookup: CDR1 SNHLY, CDR2 FYNNEI. The CDR3 runs 13 residues. V was trimmed by 7 bases and J by 3 bases, leaving 10 bases between them. The CDR3, as DNA: TGTGCCAGCACCTCCTGGGGCTACAATGAGCAGTTCTTC. This translates into CASTSWGYNEQFF.

This clone was recorded once. The V and J genes are TRBV28 and TRBJ1-2; D may be TRBD1 (6 bases). Germline lookup yields CDR1 MDHEN and CDR2 SYDVKM. The CDR3 has 13 residues. Trimming left V 6 bases short and J 1 base short, with 9 bases between. CDR3 sequence: CASRGQINYGYTF. Here the CDR3 DNA reads TGTGCCAGCAGGGGACAAATTAACTATGGCTACACCTTC.

The chain employs TRBV2 and TRBJ1-5; D unresolved. The CDR3 covers 15 residues. Germline V gene sequence: CDR1 SNHLY, CDR2 FYNNEI. Trimming cost V 3 bases and J 2 bases, with 11 bases left between them. The CDR3 DNA reads TGTGCCAGCAGTGATCGAGGGTTGGGCAATCAGCCCCAGCATTTT. Its protein is CASSDRGLGNQPQHF.

This clone was observed a handful of times. The chain is built from TRBV4-1 and TRBJ1-1; tentative D call: TRBD1 (5 bases). CDR3 length: 16 amino acids. The V and J ends lost 1 base and 6 bases respectively, with 18 bases between them. CDR1 MGHRA and CDR2 YSYEKL come from the germline V gene. In nucleotides, the CDR3 is TGCGCCAGCAGCCAAGGATTCTCGGGGACTGATGCTGAAGCTTTCTTT. It is translated as CASSQGFSGTDAEAFF.

This clone was seen ten or more times. The chain is built from TRBV4-1 and TRBJ2-7; D not certain. Germline values: CDR1 MGHRA, CDR2 YSYEKL. Deletions cut 2 bases from V and 3 bases from J, with 11 bases between. This CDR3 contains 14 residues. CDR3 nucleotides: TGCGCCAGCAGCCAACAACAGTATAACTACGAGCAGTACTTC. Its translation: CASSQQQYNYEQYF.

The chain uses TRBV4-1 and TRBJ1-2; D gene uncertain. The V gene's germline CDR1 is MGHRA and CDR2 YSYEKL. This CDR3 has 15 amino acids. The ends were cut back, 6 bases at V and 4 bases at J, with 18 bases in the middle. In DNA form, the CDR3 reads TGCGCCAGCAGACAAAACTCGGGCCCACTCTATGGCTACACCTTC. Protein sequence: CASRQNSGPLYGYTF.

The chain uses TRBV14 and TRBJ2-7; D perhaps matches TRBD2 (5 bases). The CDR3 is 12 amino acids. Germline values: CDR1 SGHDN, CDR2 FVKESK. Trimming left V 9 bases short and J 2 bases short, with 11 bases between. The CDR3: CASSAFTYEQYF. The CDR3 coding sequence is TGTGCCAGTAGCGCGTTCACCTACGAGCAGTACTTC.

This clone was counted many times. The V gene is TRBV4-1, the J gene TRBJ1-3; a possible D gene is TRBD1 (5 bases). The CDR3 is 15 residues long. The V and J ends lost 4 bases and 1 base respectively, with 11 bases between them. From germline, CDR1 is MGHRA and CDR2 YSYEKL. The chain's CDR3 is CASSPDTGSGNTIYF. CDR3 sequence (DNA): TGCGCCAGCAGCCCGGACACAGGTTCTGGAAACACCATATATTTT.